This T cell receptor (beta chain) was observed in a study of Ad26.COV2.S vaccination and SARS-CoV-2 variants. At the level of the study: Donor had been placed in the Ad26.COV2.S arm of the COV1001 trial. Intramuscular Ad26.COV2.S doses were given once or twice, 56 days apart.

Treatment described: about 20 received Ad26.COV2.S at low or high dose, single or two shots; roughly 5 received placebo; per-sample allocation not given. Sampling was done on day 63 after the first vaccine or placebo injection. The CDR3 spans 14 residues. J was trimmed by 5 bases and V by 10 bases; bases with no gene match: 11. The germline CDR1 and CDR2 sequences are LNHDA and SQIVND (reference sequence). TCRdb keeps only in-frame clones here, not all; method: immunoSEQ multiplex PCR. The profile shows roughly 700,000 clones, about 89% of them singletons. This chain links TRBV19 with TRBJ2-3, with 8 bases lining up with TRBD2. Sample: peripheral blood, taken in a trial of Ad26.COV2.S vaccine versus placebo. The sequence derives from a person between 18 and 65 years old who received the Ad26.COV2.S COVID-19 vaccine or a placebo. The CDR3, as DNA: TGTGCCACCATGCCCCGAGCGGGGGTAGATACGCAGTATTTT. Its translation: CATMPRAGVDTQYF. The whole variable domain, filled in from reference TRBV19 and TRBJ2-3, reads DGGITQSPKYLFRKEGQNVTLSCEQNLNHDAMYWYRQDPGQGLRLIYYSQIVNDFQKGDIAEGYSVSREKKESFPLTVTSAQKNPTAFYLCATMPRAGVDTQYFGPGTRLTVL.